The 12 T cell receptor beta chains reported below all come from one sample, sequenced in a study of PD-1 blockade in classical Hodgkin lymphoma. Clones were read by immunoSEQ multiplex PCR, and TCRdb kept only the in-frame ones, dropping some. The sample yields fewer than 15,000 clones, about 80% seen once. Time point specified: cycle 4 day 1 (C4D1), after 6 weeks of nivolumab. Brentuximab vedotin exposure varied, and every patient relapsed after autologous stem cell transplantation. CD4+ T cells were purified from thawed PBMCs by magnetic negative selection. The sequenced sample was CD4+ T cells from blood, obtained before the fourth cycle of nivolumab. The receptor set was obtained from a human donor with classical Hodgkin lymphoma.

This clone was found a few times. The rearrangement joins TRBV5-1 to TRBJ2-3, with 7 positions matching TRBD2. The CDR3 has 14 amino acids. V was pared by 0 bases and J by 5 bases, with 3 bases of the junction left unmatched. From germline, CDR1 is SGHRS and CDR2 YFSETQ. This CDR3 reads CASSLDPSGDTQYF. The CDR3 nucleotides read TGCGCCAGCAGCTTGGATCCTAGCGGAGATACGCAGTATTTT.

This clone has just a few counts. V usage is TRBV4-2 and J usage is TRBJ2-7; tentative D call: TRBD2 (7 bases). Germline CDR1 reads LGHNA; CDR2 reads YNFKEQ. The length of the CDR3 is 14 residues. Trimming took 1 base from V and 7 from J, leaving 14 bases between them. The CDR3 region has the DNA TGTGCCAGCAGCCAAGGGGGGGGGCCGAGTGAGCAGTACTTC. Translating it yields CASSQGGGPSEQYF.

As DNA, the CDR3 is TGTGCCAGCAGTGAGGGCGGGGGGGCCTACGAGCAGTACTTC. Encoded protein: CASSEGGGAYEQYF. This rearrangement joins TRBV2 to TRBJ2-7, with 9 bases matching TRBD2. The germline V gene has CDR1 SNHLY and CDR2 FYNNEI. The CDR3 sequence is 14 residues long. V shed 3 bases and J 2 bases; nucleotides not matched to a gene: 2.

This chain connects TRBV18 to TRBJ1-3; the D gene is possibly TRBD1 (5 bases). The CDR3 totals 15 residues. Trimming took off 3 bases at V and 0 bases at J, with 9 bases between the two ends. Germline-derived CDR1 and CDR2 are KGHSH and LQKENI. The chain's CDR3 is CASSPGHLSGNTIYF. CDR3 DNA sequence: TGTGCCAGCTCACCCGGACATCTCTCTGGAAACACCATATATTTT.

The V gene is TRBV7-2, the J gene TRBJ1-3, with a tentative D call TRBD1 (6 bases). V dropped 1 base and J dropped 3 bases, with 7 bases sitting between them. CDR3 length equals 14 residues. Germline CDR1 is SGHTA and CDR2 is FQGNSA. The CDR3 reads CASSLVRGGNTIYF. CDR3 sequence (DNA): TGTGCCAGCAGCTTAGTCAGGGGTGGAAACACCATATATTTT.

The genes are TRBV11-2 and TRBJ2-2; the D is unclear. Deletions cut 3 bases from V and 1 base from J, with 9 bases between. The CDR3 is made up of 15 amino acids. CDR1 SGHAT and CDR2 FQNNGV come from the germline V gene. CDR3 sequence: CASSFRQLNTGELFF. In DNA form, the CDR3 reads TGTGCCAGCAGCTTTCGGCAGTTGAACACCGGGGAGCTGTTTTTT.

The chain couples TRBV18 to TRBJ2-7, with TRBD2 matching 14 bases. V was pared by 4 bases and J by 3 bases, with 2 bases of the junction left unmatched. Germline CDR1 reads KGHSH; CDR2 reads LQKENI. The CDR3 contains 15 residues. The chain's CDR3 is CASSRGLAGDYEQYF. The CDR3 DNA sequence: TGTGCCAGCTCACGGGGACTAGCGGGGGACTACGAGCAGTACTTC.

The gene calls are TRBV7-3 and TRBJ1-1; TRBD1 is a possible D gene (6 bases). Trimming cost V 1 base and J 3 bases, with 9 bases left between them. The CDR3 extends over 14 amino acids. CDR1 SGHTA and CDR2 FQGTGA come from the germline V gene. The CDR3 coding sequence is TGTGCCAGCAGCTTAAACAGGGAGGACACTGAAGCTTTCTTT. As protein: CASSLNREDTEAFF. The full variable domain, its missing parts supplied by reference TRBV7-3 and TRBJ1-1, is GAGVSQTPSNKVTEKGKYVELRCDPISGHTALYWYRQSLGQGPEFLIYFQGTGAADDSGLPNDRFFAVRPEGSVSTLKIQRTERGDSAVYLCASSLNREDTEAFFGQGTRLTVV.

This chain links TRBV4-3 with TRBJ1-2; TRBD1 is a possible D gene (6 bases). V lost 4 bases, J lost 4 bases, and 13 bases lay in between. The CDR3 length is 14 residues. Germline V lookup: CDR1 LGHNA, CDR2 YSLEER. CDR3 nucleotides: TGCGCCAGCAGCCGGAGGGGGACGATCTATGGCTACACCTTC. Its protein product is CASSRRGTIYGYTF.

This clone was seen more than once but under ten times. The chain recombines TRBV6-1 with TRBJ1-5, with D unclear. Germline assignment: CDR1 MNHNS and CDR2 SASEGT. The CDR3 has 12 amino acids. Trimming shortened V by 3 bases and J by 4 bases, and 4 bases separated the two germline ends. The CDR3 DNA reads as TGTGCCAGCAGTGAGGGAAATCAGCCCCAGCATTTT. This codes for CASSEGNQPQHF.

V is TRBV7-2 and J is TRBJ2-7; a weak D match, TRBD2 (6 bases). Per the germline V gene, CDR1 is SGHTA and CDR2 is FQGNSA. CDR3 length: 15 residues. V dropped 5 bases and J dropped 4 bases, with 18 bases sitting between them. CDR3 protein: CASSPGTWESYEQYF. In DNA, the CDR3 is TGTGCCAGCAGCCCCGGGACTTGGGAGTCTTACGAGCAGTACTTC.

V is TRBV27 and J is TRBJ1-2, with 8 bases lining up with TRBD1. Looked up from germline, CDR1 is MNHEY and CDR2 is SMNVEV (reference sequence). Germline trimming cut 6 bases from V and 5 bases from J; bases unmatched to any gene: 5. This CDR3 has 13 amino acids. CDR3 nucleotides: TGTGCCAGCAGCCCACAGGGGGGATATGGCTACACCTTC. As protein: CASSPQGGYGYTF.